The 15 T cell receptor beta chains below come from one sample, sequenced in a study of circulating tumor DNA in untreated peripheral T-cell lymphoma. Clones were read by immunoSEQ multiplex PCR, and TCRdb kept only the in-frame ones, dropping some. The table lists some 10,000 clones, about 80% of them singletons, with 25% to 40% in the top ten. Sequenced material: tumor tissue. The receptors originated from a human donor with peripheral T-cell lymphoma.

This clone was counted between two and nine times. The chain joins TRBV10-2 to TRBJ2-7; D is possibly TRBD2 (6 bases). CDR1 WSHSY and CDR2 SAAADI come from the germline V gene. CDR3 length: 13 amino acids. Between the trimmed V and J ends, which lost 3 bases and 2 bases, there was a span of 8 bases. CDR3 residues: CASSEGEAYEQYF. CDR3 sequence (DNA): TGCGCCAGCAGTGAAGGGGAGGCCTACGAGCAGTACTTC.

The chain links TRBV11-3 to TRBJ2-1, with 12 bases identical to TRBD2. CDR1 is SGHNT, CDR2 YENEEA, per germline. J was trimmed by 5 bases and V by 5 bases; bases with no gene match: 7. This CDR3 contains 16 residues. The CDR3 nucleotides are TGTGCCAGCAGCCGACAACTAGCGGGGGGCCACAATGAGCAGTTCTTC. Translated: CASSRQLAGGHNEQFF.

This clone was seen a few times. The chain couples TRBV6-8 to TRBJ2-3; 8 nucleotides match TRBD1. The trim removed 5 bases at V and 4 bases at J, leaving 5 bases unmatched. CDR3 size: 14 residues. Germline V lookup: CDR1 MNHGY, CDR2 SAAAGT. CDR3 coding DNA: TGTGCCAGCAGTGCCCGGACAGGGTCAGATACGCAGTATTTT. Amino acids: CASSARTGSDTQYF.

The chain is built from TRBV18 and TRBJ1-1; the D is unclear. Germline CDR1 reads KGHSH; CDR2 reads LQKENI. V lost 9 bases, J lost 3 bases, and 14 bases lay in between. The CDR3 consists of 13 residues. The CDR3 DNA sequence: TGTGCCAGTCTTGAGGGTTGGCACACTGAAGCTTTCTTT. Translation gives CASLEGWHTEAFF.

The rearrangement links TRBV10-2 to TRBJ1-3; no clear D. Germline CDR1 reads WSHSY; CDR2 reads SAAADI. CDR3 length equals 14 residues. Trimming pared 6 bases from V and 0 bases from J, leaving 9 bases between. CDR3: CASSTRDSGNTIYF. CDR3 bases: TGCGCCAGCAGCACCCGGGACTCTGGAAACACCATATATTTT.

This sequence joins TRBV2 and TRBJ1-6; 8 nucleotides line up with TRBD1. This CDR3 region has 13 residues. Germline CDR1 SNHLY, CDR2 FYNNEI. V lost 6 bases and J lost 10; bases outside the gene matches: 5. This CDR3 reads CASSATGVSPLHF. The CDR3 nucleotides are TGTGCCAGCAGCGCGACAGGGGTATCACCCCTCCACTTT.

The genes are TRBV6-1 and TRBJ2-5, with TRBD2 matching over 7 bases. Germline V gene sequence: CDR1 MNHNS, CDR2 SASEGT. CDR3 length equals 14 residues. V shed 1 base and J 3 bases; nucleotides not matched to a gene: 2. The CDR3 bases are TGTGCCAGCAGTGAAGGGCGGGGGAAAGAGACCCAGTACTTC. Amino acids: CASSEGRGKETQYF.

The chain uses TRBV11-3 and TRBJ2-7, with no clear D. The V and J ends lost 5 bases and 2 bases respectively, with 13 bases between them. The length of the CDR3 is 14 residues. Germline V lookup: CDR1 SGHNT, CDR2 YENEEA. The CDR3 nucleotides are TGTGCCAGCAGCGGGGTAGACACGACCTACGAGCAGTACTTC. It specifies CASSGVDTTYEQYF.

This chain joins TRBV6-8 and TRBJ2-5; TRBD1 agrees at 8 bases. Germline V gene lookup returns CDR1 MNHGY and CDR2 SAAAGT. The CDR3 spans 13 residues. V gave up 8 bases and J gave up 4 bases; unmatched junction bases: 6. The CDR3 loop reads CASRSGGAETQYF. In DNA, the CDR3 is TGTGCCAGCCGATCAGGGGGCGCAGAGACCCAGTACTTC.

The chain uses TRBV5-1 and TRBJ1-3; unclear D gene. The V gene lost 0 bases and the J gene lost 3 bases, with 7 bases spanning the gap. The CDR3 is 14 residues long. Looked up from germline, CDR1 is SGHRS and CDR2 is YFSETQ. CDR3 coding DNA: TGCGCCAGCAGCTTGGGACTAAGTGGAAACACCATATATTTT. Translation: CASSLGLSGNTIYF.

The chain links TRBV6-8 to TRBJ2-1; TRBD2 is a possible D gene (6 bases). This CDR3 comprises 16 residues. Germline CDR1 is MNHGY and CDR2 is SAAAGT. V lost 5 bases, J lost 6 bases, and 20 bases lay in between. The CDR3 bases are TGTGCCAGCAGTCGCCCGTCGCGGGGTGAAGGCAATGAGCAGTTCTTC. Protein product: CASSRPSRGEGNEQFF.

This clone was counted a few times. The chain uses TRBV15 and TRBJ2-2; 9 bases are a match to TRBD2. The V gene end was trimmed by 4 bases and the J gene end by 0 bases; junction bases not matched to a gene: 3. The CDR3 sequence is 16 residues long. Germline CDR1 reads LNHNV; CDR2 reads YYDKDF (reference sequence). The CDR3 sequence: CATSKGLATNTGELFF. CDR3 bases: TGTGCCACCAGCAAAGGACTAGCGACGAACACCGGGGAGCTGTTTTTT.

This clone was recorded once. The chain has TRBV5-1 and TRBJ2-5; possibly TRBD1 for D (5 bases). CDR1 and CDR2 (germline): SGHRS, YFSETQ. Trimming stripped 1 base from V and 0 bases from J, with 10 bases between. This CDR3 comprises 15 residues. CDR3 coding DNA: TGCGCCAGCAGCTTGCAGGACATCTACCAAGAGACCCAGTACTTC. This sequence encodes CASSLQDIYQETQYF.

V and J are TRBV5-1 and TRBJ2-7, with D possibly TRBD2 on 7 matching bases. The CDR3 runs to 16 residues. Trimming took 4 bases from V and 2 from J, leaving 19 bases between them. Germline V CDR1 and CDR2: SGHRS, YFSETQ. CDR3 loop: CASSVLAGASTYEQYF. The CDR3 DNA reads as TGCGCCAGCAGCGTTCTCGCGGGGGCCTCCACCTACGAGCAGTACTTC.

The chain joins TRBV19 to TRBJ1-2; D is uncertain. The germline gives CDR1 LNHDA, CDR2 SQIVND (reference sequence). The V gene lost 3 bases and the J gene lost 4 bases, with 9 bases spanning the gap. This CDR3 has 13 amino acids. The CDR3 sequence: CASSISGSYGYTF. CDR3 bases: TGTGCCAGTAGTATCAGCGGGAGCTATGGCTACACCTTC.